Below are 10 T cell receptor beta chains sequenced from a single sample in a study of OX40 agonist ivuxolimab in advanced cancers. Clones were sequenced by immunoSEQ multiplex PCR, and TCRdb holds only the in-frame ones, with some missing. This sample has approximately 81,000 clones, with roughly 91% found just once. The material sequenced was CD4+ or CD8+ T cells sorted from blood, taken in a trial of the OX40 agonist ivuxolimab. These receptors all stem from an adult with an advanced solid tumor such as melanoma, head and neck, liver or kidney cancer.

The CDR3 bases are TGTGCCAGCAGTTTGACTACAGGTACGGCGCCCTACGAGCAGTACTTC. Translated, it gives CASSLTTGTAPYEQYF. The chain employs TRBV27 and TRBJ2-7; D may correspond to TRBD1 or TRBD2 (5 bases each). Germline V lookup: CDR1 MNHEY, CDR2 SMNVEV (reference sequence). Trimming took off 3 bases at V and 2 bases at J, with 17 bases between the two ends. The CDR3 is 16 residues long.

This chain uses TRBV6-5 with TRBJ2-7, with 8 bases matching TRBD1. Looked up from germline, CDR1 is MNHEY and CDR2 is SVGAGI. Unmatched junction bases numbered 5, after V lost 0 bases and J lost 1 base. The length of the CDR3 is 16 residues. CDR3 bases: TGTGCCAGCAGTTACTCGACACAGGGGGGTTCCTACGAGCAGTACTTC. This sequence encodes CASSYSTQGGSYEQYF.

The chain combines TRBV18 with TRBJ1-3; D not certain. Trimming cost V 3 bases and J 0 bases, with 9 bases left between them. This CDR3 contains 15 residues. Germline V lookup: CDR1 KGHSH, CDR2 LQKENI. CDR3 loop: CASSPGRSSGNTIYF. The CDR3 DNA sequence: TGTGCCAGCTCACCCGGCAGGAGCTCTGGAAACACCATATATTTT.

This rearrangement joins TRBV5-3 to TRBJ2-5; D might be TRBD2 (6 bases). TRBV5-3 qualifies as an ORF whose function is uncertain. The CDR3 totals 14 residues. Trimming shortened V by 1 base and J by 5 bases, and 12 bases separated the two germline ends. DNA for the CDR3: TGTGCCAGAAGCTTGAGCGGGCCGAGGGAGACCCAGTACTTC. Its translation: CARSLSGPRETQYF.

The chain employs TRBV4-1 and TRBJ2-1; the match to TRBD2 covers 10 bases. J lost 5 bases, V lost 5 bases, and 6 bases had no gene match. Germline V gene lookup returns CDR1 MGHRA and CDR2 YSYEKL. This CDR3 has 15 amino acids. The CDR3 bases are TGCGCCAGCAGCGGTCTAGCGGGGGCCAACAATGAGCAGTTCTTC. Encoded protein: CASSGLAGANNEQFF.

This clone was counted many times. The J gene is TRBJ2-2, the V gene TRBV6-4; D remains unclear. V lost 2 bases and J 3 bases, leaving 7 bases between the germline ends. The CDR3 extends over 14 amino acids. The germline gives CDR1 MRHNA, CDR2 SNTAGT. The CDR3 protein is CASSDRADTGELFF. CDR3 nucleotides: TGTGCCAGCAGTGACAGGGCGGACACCGGGGAGCTGTTTTTT.

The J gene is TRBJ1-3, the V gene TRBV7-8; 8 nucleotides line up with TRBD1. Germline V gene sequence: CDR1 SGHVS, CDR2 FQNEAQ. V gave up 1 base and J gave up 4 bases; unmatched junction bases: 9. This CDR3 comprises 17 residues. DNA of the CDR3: TGTGCCAGCAGCTTAGGGCGCAGGGGGCTTAGGGGAAACACCATATATTTT. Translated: CASSLGRRGLRGNTIYF.

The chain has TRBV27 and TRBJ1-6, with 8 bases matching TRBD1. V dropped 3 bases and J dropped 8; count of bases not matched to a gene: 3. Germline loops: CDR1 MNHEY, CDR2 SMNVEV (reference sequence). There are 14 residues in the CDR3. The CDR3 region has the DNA TGTGCCAGCAGTTTCTCGGACAGGGATTCACCCCTCCACTTT. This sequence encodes CASSFSDRDSPLHF.

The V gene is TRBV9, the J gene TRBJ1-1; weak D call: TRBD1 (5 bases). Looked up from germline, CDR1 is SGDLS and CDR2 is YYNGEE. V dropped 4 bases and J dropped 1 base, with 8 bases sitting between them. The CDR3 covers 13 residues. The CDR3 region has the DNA TGTGCCAGCAGCCCAACAGGGAACACTGAAGCTTTCTTT. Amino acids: CASSPTGNTEAFF.

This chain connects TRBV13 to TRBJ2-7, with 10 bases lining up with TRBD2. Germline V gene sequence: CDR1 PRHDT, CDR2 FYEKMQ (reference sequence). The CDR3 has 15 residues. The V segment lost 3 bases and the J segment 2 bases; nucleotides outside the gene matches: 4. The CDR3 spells CASSLGAGGTYEQYF. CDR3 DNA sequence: TGTGCCAGCAGCTTGGGAGCGGGGGGGACCTACGAGCAGTACTTC. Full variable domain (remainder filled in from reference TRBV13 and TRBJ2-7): AAGVIQSPRHLIKEKRETATLKCYPIPRHDTVYWYQQGPGQDPQFLISFYEKMQSDKGSIPDRFSAQQFSDYHSELNMSSLELGDSALYFCASSLGAGGTYEQYFGPGTRLTVT.